This T cell receptor (beta chain) was recovered during a study of cytomegalovirus exposure and HLA in healthy donors. Primers for the PCR totalled 60 Vbeta and 13 Jbeta. As originally analysed: A later analysis tallied 75 million to 80 million unique TCR beta chains, about 12 million of them shared. The method was immunoSEQ multiplex PCR; TCRdb's version includes in-frame clones alone and lacks a portion of them. V, J and clone size were drawn from that table, and D and trimming were deduced from the DNA. Here the sample spans some 110,000 clones, 60% to 70% being singletons. Study-wide findings and caveats: TCR beta V segments were, for the most part, productive about 87% or about 30% of the time in an earlier analysis.

Germline V gene lookup returns CDR1 LGHNA and CDR2 YSLEER. CDR3 length: 16 amino acids. The germline V and J ends were trimmed by 4 bases and 4 bases, with 20 bases remaining between them. Note on this clone: Its specificity is unknown.

This clonotype was sampled from a woman between 35 and 50 years old in good health and CMV-seropositive. What was sequenced was PBMCs. The V and J genes are TRBV4-3 and TRBJ2-7, with D possibly TRBD2 on 6 matching bases. Here the CDR3 DNA reads TGCGCCAGCAGCCCTTTTGAAGGGACTGGGCCTTACGAGCAGTACTTC. It yields the protein CASSPFEGTGPYEQYF.